This T cell receptor (beta chain) was captured in a study of blood T cell repertoires in COVID-19. Background on the study: Acute and convalescent COVID-19 samples came from the United States, Italy and Spain. The cDNA or gDNA used as material had been derived from T cells, B-cell-depleted T cells, or PBMCs.

The germline V gene has CDR1 LNHDA and CDR2 SQIVND (reference sequence). The CDR3 consists of 13 residues. The germline V and J ends were trimmed by 8 bases and 3 bases, with 13 bases remaining between them. Study processing details: Amplified reference gene primers provided the basis for estimating nucleated cell counts. The data were produced by immunoSEQ multiplex PCR, yet TCRdb's version contains in-frame clones alone and is incomplete. That table furnishes V, J and clone size, whereas the DNA furnished D and trimming. This repertoire shows over 45,000 clones, roughly four fifths found once; its top ten account for 7% to 8.5%.

The chain combines TRBV19 with TRBJ1-1; D not resolved. The TCR originated in a man in his forties with acute or convalescent COVID-19. Sequencing used peripheral blood. CDR3 in amino acids: CASAKVRDTEAFF. DNA of the CDR3: TGTGCCAGTGCGAAAGTGAGGGACACTGAAGCTTTCTTT.